These 24 T cell receptor beta chains came from one sample sequenced in a study of cytomegalovirus exposure and HLA in healthy donors. Researchers ran the PCR with 60 Vbeta and 13 Jbeta primers. Measured with immunoSEQ multiplex PCR; TCRdb has only the in-frame clones, and not every one. The sample has approximately 150,000 clones, approximately 73% seen once. Material: PBMCs. These receptors all come from a man aged 45-60 years in good health and CMV-seronegative.

The chain has TRBV4-2 and TRBJ2-3, with TRBD2 identical over 9 bases. V shed 1 base, J shed 7 bases, and the junction held 6 bases outside the gene matches. The CDR3 contains 15 residues. CDR1 is LGHNA and CDR2 is YNFKEQ in the germline V gene. Here the CDR3 DNA reads TGTGCCAGCAGCCAAGTCCGCGGGGGGGCCCATACGCAGTATTTT. It specifies CASSQVRGGAHTQYF.

The V call is TRBV6-4, the J call TRBJ1-2, with TRBD1 identical over 7 bases. The CDR3 spans 13 residues. The trim removed 6 bases at V and 4 bases at J, leaving 5 bases unmatched. Germline V gene lookup returns CDR1 MRHNA and CDR2 SNTAGT. The CDR3 DNA is TGTGCCAGCAGCAACAGGGGTGGCTATGGCTACACCTTC. This translates into CASSNRGGYGYTF.

The chain uses TRBV21-1 and TRBJ1-2; the table assigns TRBD1, which was not confirmed against the DNA. TRBV21-1 is given as a pseudogene. This CDR3 is built from 14 residues. CDR3 in amino acids: CASSKVDRVYGYTF. CDR3 in DNA: TGTGCCAGCAGCAAAGTGGACAGGGTTTATGGCTACACCTTC.

The chain couples TRBV2 to TRBJ2-1; 12 bases are shared with TRBD1. J lost 7 bases, V lost 6 bases, and 4 bases had no gene match. Germline CDR1 is SNHLY and CDR2 is FYNNEI. CDR3 length: 14 amino acids. The CDR3 spells CASRGQGAGNEQFF. CDR3 sequence (DNA): TGTGCCAGCAGGGGACAGGGGGCTGGAAATGAGCAGTTCTTC.

The chain uses TRBV5-4 and TRBJ1-1; TRBD1 matches at 7 bases. The V segment lost 6 bases and the J segment 4 bases; nucleotides outside the gene matches: 9. This CDR3 spans 14 amino acids. CDR1 SGHNT and CDR2 YYREEE come from the germline V gene (reference sequence). DNA of the CDR3: TGTGCCAGCACCCCCGACAGGGACGCCACTGAAGCTTTCTTT. This sequence encodes CASTPDRDATEAFF.

CDR3 in amino acids: CASSQVADPSTDTQYF. CDR3 sequence (DNA): TGTGCCAGCAGCCAAGTAGCGGACCCTAGCACAGATACGCAGTATTTT. This chain links TRBV4-2 with TRBJ2-3, with D tentatively TRBD2 (6 bases). The germline V gene has CDR1 LGHNA and CDR2 YNFKEQ. V was trimmed by 1 base and J by 0 bases, leaving 11 bases between them. The CDR3 totals 16 residues.

This rearrangement joins TRBV7-2 to TRBJ2-7, with no clear D. V lost 5 bases and J lost 5, with 16 bases in between. This CDR3 has 14 amino acids. The germline V gene encodes CDR1 SGHTA and CDR2 FQGNSA. The CDR3 DNA reads as TGTGCCAGCAGCCCTCCCCCGGGTTTAAACGAGCAGTACTTC. Translation: CASSPPPGLNEQYF.

This clone was seen a few times. The chain recombines TRBV28 with TRBJ2-2, with 12 bases that match TRBD1. Germline trimming cut 5 bases from V and 7 bases from J; bases unmatched to any gene: 5. Germline V CDR1 and CDR2: MDHEN, SYDVKM. The CDR3 loop spans 15 amino acids. In DNA form, the CDR3 reads TGTGCCAGCAGTCCCGGGACAGGGGGCCACGGGGAGCTGTTTTTT. Protein: CASSPGTGGHGELFF.

The CDR3 region has the DNA TGTGCCAGCAGCTTGGGGGGACAGGGATCTTCCGGCTACACCTTC. It codes for CASSLGGQGSSGYTF. V and J are TRBV7-9 and TRBJ1-2, with 9 bases fitting TRBD1. Trimming at V came to 3 bases and at J to 8 bases, leaving 10 bases not matched to a gene. The CDR3 covers 15 residues. The germline gives CDR1 SEHNR, CDR2 FQNEAQ (reference sequence).

The gene calls are TRBV10-3 and TRBJ2-7; a possible D gene is TRBD2 (6 bases). V shed 2 bases and J shed 1 base, with 9 bases lying between them. The CDR3 length is 14 residues. Germline values: CDR1 ENHRY, CDR2 SYGVKD. CDR3 loop: CAISEIAVSYEQYF. In DNA form, the CDR3 reads TGTGCCATCAGTGAGATAGCGGTGTCCTACGAGCAGTACTTC.

The chain links TRBV18 to TRBJ2-7; 7 bases are shared with TRBD1. This CDR3 has 15 amino acids. With 6 bases clipped from V and 2 bases from J, the junction kept 10 bases outside the gene matches. The germline V gene has CDR1 KGHSH and CDR2 LQKENI. In DNA form, the CDR3 reads TGTGCCAGCTCCCCGGGACAGTCAGTCACCTACGAGCAGTACTTC. Translation gives CASSPGQSVTYEQYF.

The gene calls are TRBV6-4 and TRBJ2-1; TRBD2 might be the D (5 bases). This CDR3 spans 13 amino acids. Looked up from germline, CDR1 is MRHNA and CDR2 is SNTAGT. Trimming stripped 3 bases from V and 4 bases from J, with 7 bases between. The CDR3 here is CASSEEEYNEQFF. The DNA for the CDR3 is TGTGCCAGCAGTGAGGAGGAGTACAATGAGCAGTTCTTC.

The chain carries TRBV7-3 and TRBJ2-2; possible D gene TRBD2, 5 bases. Germline V gene lookup returns CDR1 SGHTA and CDR2 FQGTGA. V lost 6 bases to trimming and J lost 1 base, with 21 bases between them. This CDR3 is built from 18 residues. CDR3 DNA: TGTGCCAGCAGTTCCTCCGGAGGTCCGAGAGTGAACACCGGGGAGCTGTTTTTT. Translation: CASSSSGGPRVNTGELFF.

This sequence joins TRBV7-2 and TRBJ1-1; D ambiguous. The CDR3 runs 13 residues. V lost 7 bases and J lost 2, with 11 bases in between. CDR1 SGHTA and CDR2 FQGNSA come from the germline V gene. The CDR3 DNA reads TGTGCCAGCACCACGGTGATTAACACTGAAGCTTTCTTT. Translation gives CASTTVINTEAFF.

V is TRBV11-1 and J is TRBJ2-7; a possible D gene is TRBD1 (5 bases). Germline assignment: CDR1 SGHAT and CDR2 FQDESV (reference sequence). This CDR3 is built from 15 residues. Trimming pared 2 bases from V and 6 bases from J, leaving 17 bases between. CDR3 DNA: TGTGCCAGCAGCTTATTCACAGGTTCGGTGGGCGAGCAGTACTTC. It yields the protein CASSLFTGSVGEQYF.

This chain joins TRBV5-4 and TRBJ2-2; no clear D. V lost 0 bases, J lost 0 bases, and 6 bases lay in between. This CDR3 is 15 amino acids long. Per the germline V gene, CDR1 is SGHNT and CDR2 is YYREEE (reference sequence). DNA of the CDR3: TGTGCCAGCAGCTTGGGACTGACGAACACCGGGGAGCTGTTTTTT. Amino acids: CASSLGLTNTGELFF.

This clone was picked up a small number of times. The chain links TRBV6-6 to TRBJ1-2; 10 bases fit TRBD1. With 1 base clipped from V and 8 bases from J, the junction kept 4 bases outside the gene matches. Germline lookup yields CDR1 MNHNY and CDR2 SVGAGI (reference sequence). The CDR3 is 14 residues long. CDR3 sequence (DNA): TGTGCCAGCAGTTACTGGGACAGGGGAAGCGGCTACACCTTC. It yields the protein CASSYWDRGSGYTF.

Concerning this clone itself: Other DNA variants within this sample encode the same CDR3. The chain recombines TRBV7-9 with TRBJ2-5; D gene ambiguous. The CDR3 totals 13 residues. CDR1 is SEHNR, CDR2 FQNEAQ, per germline (reference sequence). Trimming left V 1 base short and J 2 bases short, with 5 bases between. The CDR3 loop is CASSLDSQETQYF. Written as DNA, the CDR3 is TGTGCCAGCAGCTTAGACTCACAAGAGACCCAGTACTTC.

V and J are TRBV29-1 and TRBJ2-3, with 11 bases matching TRBD1. The CDR3 is 14 residues long. CDR1 and CDR2 (germline): SQVTM, ANQGSEA. With V trimmed by 4 bases and J by 5 bases, 5 bases remained unmatched. CDR3 protein: CSVGGQGVGDTQYF. The CDR3 bases are TGCAGCGTTGGGGGACAGGGGGTGGGAGATACGCAGTATTTT.

This sequence joins TRBV4-3 and TRBJ2-3; D unresolved. This CDR3 comprises 15 residues. Looked up from germline, CDR1 is LGHNA and CDR2 is YSLEER. Trimming left V 1 base short and J 1 base short, with 9 bases between. The CDR3: CASSQGAAGTDTQYF. The CDR3 coding sequence is TGCGCCAGCAGCCAAGGGGCCGCCGGCACAGATACGCAGTATTTT.

The V and J genes are TRBV25-1 and TRBJ2-3; possibly TRBD2 for D (6 bases). Trimming removed 3 bases at V and 1 base at J, with 8 bases between. The CDR3 runs to 14 residues. Per the germline V gene, CDR1 is MGHDK and CDR2 is SYGVNS. The CDR3 reads CASSDREGTDTQYF. The CDR3 DNA reads as TGTGCCAGCAGTGACAGGGAGGGCACAGATACGCAGTATTTT.

In DNA, the CDR3 is TGTGCCAGCAGCCAGGGACAGGGGGAGAGCTATGGCTACACCTTC. It yields the protein CASSQGQGESYGYTF. This chain uses TRBV14 with TRBJ1-2, with 11 bases lining up with TRBD1. The CDR3 consists of 15 residues. V dropped 3 bases and J dropped 4; count of bases not matched to a gene: 4. Germline V gives CDR1 SGHDN, CDR2 FVKESK.

This clone has more than one count but fewer than ten. The chain combines TRBV6-1 with TRBJ2-7, with D perhaps matching TRBD2 (6 bases). V dropped 10 bases and J dropped 4 bases, with 20 bases sitting between them. This CDR3 is 14 amino acids long. Germline V CDR1 and CDR2: MNHNS, SASEGT. The CDR3 here is CATQRWGENYEQYF. The DNA for the CDR3 is TGTGCCACCCAAAGGTGGGGGGAAAATTACGAGCAGTACTTC.

To note about this clone: The junction does not match germline at one end; this may be a read error. The chain carries TRBV7-9 and TRBJ1-2, with D possibly being TRBD1 (5 bases). The CDR3 contains 15 residues. Germline CDR1 is SEHNR and CDR2 is FQNEAQ (reference sequence). The CDR3 protein is CSSSSPTEINYGYTF. DNA for the CDR3: TGTTCCAGCAGCTCCCCGACAGAAATTAACTATGGCTACACCTTC.